This is a list of T cell receptor beta chains from one sample in a study of T cell changes during pregnancy in multiple sclerosis. The protocol was immunoSEQ multiplex PCR, while the TCRdb copy is restricted to in-frame clones and leaves out a portion. This sample yields about 59,000 clones, of which roughly 94% are seen a single time; about 2.6% belongs to the top ten. Source: CD8+ T cells from peripheral blood mononuclear cells, taken after pregnancy. The source is a female donor with multiple sclerosis, enrolled in a pregnancy study. Both conserved end residues are part of each CDR3. The D gene is left open where the match is weak. Size values are once, few and many counts, or a class for expanded clones, and some rows have none.

CDR3 DNA | CDR3 protein | D gene | clone size | J gene | V gene
TGTGCCAGCAGTTGGACAGTTGGTCAGCCCCAGCATTTT | CASSWTVGQPQHF | . | . | TRBJ1-5 | TRBV27
TGCGCCAGCAGCCAAGTTCTCCCCATACAGGGCACAGATACGCAGTATTTT | CASSQVLPIQGTDTQYF | . | . | TRBJ2-3 | TRBV4-1
TGTGCCAGCAGCCTGACAGGGATGTACGGCTACACCTTC | CASSLTGMYGYTF | TRBD1 | . | TRBJ1-2 | TRBV13
TGTGCCAGCAGGATGGGACAGGGGTTCACCGGGGAGCTGTTTTTT | CASRMGQGFTGELFF | TRBD1 | . | TRBJ2-2 | TRBV27
TGCGCCAGCAGCCAAGGCGGAGCGGGAGCATCCTACAATGAGCAGTTCTTC | CASSQGGAGASYNEQFF | TRBD2 | once | TRBJ2-1 | TRBV4-1
TGTGCCTGGAGCGGCGCTAGCGGGAGGGAGTTCTTC | CAWSGASGREFF | TRBD2 | . | TRBJ2-1 | TRBV30
TGCGCCAGCAGCTTTACAGGGGTGGGAAACGAGCAGTACTTC | CASSFTGVGNEQYF | TRBD1 | . | TRBJ2-7 | TRBV5-1
TGTGCCAGCAGCTTCAGTCTCGGGAACCAAGAGACCCAGTACTTC | CASSFSLGNQETQYF | . | . | TRBJ2-5 | TRBV7-9
TGCGCCAGCAGCCTGGACAGATTTACGATGGAGTACTTC | CASSLDRFTMEYF | . | . | TRBJ2-7 | TRBV5-1
TGCGCCAGCAGCTTGACAAAAACCGGGGAGCTGTTTTTT | CASSLTKTGELFF | . | . | TRBJ2-2 | TRBV5-1
TGTGCCAGCAACGATGCTGGACTAGCGGGAGGAAACACCGGGGAGCTGTTTTTT | CASNDAGLAGGNTGELFF | TRBD2 | . | TRBJ2-2 | TRBV9
TGTGCCAGCAGCTTAGGCAGAAACTCCTACGAGCAGTACTTC | CASSLGRNSYEQYF | . | few | TRBJ2-7 | TRBV13
TGTGCCAGTAGTATAAGAAGAGGCTATGGCTACACCTTC | CASSIRRGYGYTF | . | . | TRBJ1-2 | TRBV19
TGTGCCAGCCGGCGACAGGGACAAGAGACCCAGTACTTC | CASRRQGQETQYF | TRBD1 | . | TRBJ2-5 | TRBV6-1
TGTGCCAGCAGCTTCATGGGACTAGCGGCAGATACGCAGTATTTT | CASSFMGLAADTQYF | TRBD2 | . | TRBJ2-3 | TRBV6-4
TGCGCCAGCAGTTCCGACAGGGATGAGGCAACACCCTACAATGAGCAGTTCTTC | CASSSDRDEATPYNEQFF | TRBD1 | . | TRBJ2-1 | TRBV10-1
TGTGCCAGCAGCACGCGACAGACCTACGAGCAGTACTTC | CASSTRQTYEQYF | . | . | TRBJ2-7 | TRBV7-2
TGTGCCAGTAGTTTCGGGGGGCAATACAATGGCTACACCTTC | CASSFGGQYNGYTF | . | . | TRBJ1-2 | TRBV19
TGTGCCACCAGCAGGGGACACAGGGGGGCGGATGAAAAACTGTTTTTT | CATSRGHRGADEKLFF | TRBD1 | . | TRBJ1-4 | TRBV15
TGTGCCAGCAGTCCCGACAGGACCAGCTCTGGAAACACCATATATTTT | CASSPDRTSSGNTIYF | . | . | TRBJ1-3 | TRBV27
TGCGCCAGCAGTCTTTTCGGGACAGACCAAGAGACCCAGTACTTC | CASSLFGTDQETQYF | TRBD1 | . | TRBJ2-5 | TRBV4-1
TGTGCCACCGGGCCGGGACAGGGGCCCCCTTTCAGCAATCAGCCCCAGCATTTT | CATGPGQGPPFSNQPQHF | TRBD1 | . | TRBJ1-5 | TRBV15
TGCGCCAGCAGCCAAGATTCAGGGGATCCAACAGATACGCAGTATTTT | CASSQDSGDPTDTQYF | . | once | TRBJ2-3 | TRBV4-1
TGTGCCAGCAGCTTAAGAGTCTGGGGGAGTAGCGGGAGCCGGGCAGATACGCAGTATTTT | CASSLRVWGSSGSRADTQYF | TRBD2 | once | TRBJ2-3 | TRBV11-3
TGTGCCAGCATTAGGACTAGCACAAACACAGATACGCAGTATTTT | CASIRTSTNTDTQYF | TRBD2 | . | TRBJ2-3 | TRBV2
TGCGCCAGCAGCCCTCGACAGGGCGAGGTAGGCGAGCAGTACTTC | CASSPRQGEVGEQYF | TRBD1 | . | TRBJ2-7 | TRBV5-1
TGTGCCAGCAGCCTCTCAGGGGGCCATAGCTCCTACGAGCAGTACTTC | CASSLSGGHSSYEQYF | TRBD1 | . | TRBJ2-7 | TRBV9
TGTGCCAGCAGCTTGGCGGGAACCGGGGAGCTGTTTTTT | CASSLAGTGELFF | . | . | TRBJ2-2 | TRBV5-6
TGTGCCAGCAGCGACCCATTCGTCGGGAGGGGGTATGGCTACACCTTC | CASSDPFVGRGYGYTF | . | . | TRBJ1-2 | TRBV9
TGTGCCAGCAGCCCCGGGGGGACTCTCGTGCCCGGGGAGCTGTTTTTT | CASSPGGTLVPGELFF | TRBD2 | . | TRBJ2-2 | TRBV11-2
TGCGCCAGCAGCGCGGACAGGAGCTCCTACAATGAGCAGTTCTTC | CASSADRSSYNEQFF | TRBD1 | . | TRBJ2-1 | TRBV4-3
TGTGCCAGCAGCTTAGCAGGGGTGCGATACTACGAGCAGTACTTC | CASSLAGVRYYEQYF | . | once | TRBJ2-7 | TRBV7-9
TGTGCCAGTAACCCTAGCGGGACGGGAAATGAGCAGTTCTTC | CASNPSGTGNEQFF | TRBD2 | . | TRBJ2-1 | TRBV19
TGTGCCAGCAGCTTACAGGGTGGTGCCTACGAGCAGTACTTC | CASSLQGGAYEQYF | . | once | TRBJ2-7 | TRBV7-6
TGTGCCAGCAGCTTTTCCCAGGGGCCGTACGAGCAGTACTTC | CASSFSQGPYEQYF | . | . | TRBJ2-7 | TRBV5-5
TGCGCCAGCAGCTGGACAGGAGGGGCGCAGTTCTTC | CASSWTGGAQFF | . | . | TRBJ2-1 | TRBV5-1
TGTGCCAGCACCTCGGAGTTAGTCGGGGAAGCTTTCTTT | CASTSELVGEAFF | . | . | TRBJ1-1 | TRBV28
TGCGCCAGCAGCCAAGCGAGACAGGAAACAAACTATGGCTACACCTTC | CASSQARQETNYGYTF | . | . | TRBJ1-2 | TRBV4-1
TGTGCCAGCGAGGGGGCAGTCTCCTACGAGCAGTACTTC | CASEGAVSYEQYF | TRBD1 | once | TRBJ2-7 | TRBV28
TGTGCCAGCAGTTTATGGACTAGCACGGACAATGGGCAGTTCTTC | CASSLWTSTDNGQFF | TRBD2 | . | TRBJ2-1 | TRBV27
TGTGCCAGCAGTGATGAGGCGGGAGGCTACAATGAGCAGTTCTTC | CASSDEAGGYNEQFF | TRBD2 | . | TRBJ2-1 | TRBV2
TGCGCCAGCAGCCAAGACCTCTCCGGGACAGAAAATCAGCCCCAGCATTTT | CASSQDLSGTENQPQHF | TRBD1 | . | TRBJ1-5 | TRBV4-1
TGTGCCAGCAGCACCTGGACTAGCGGGTTGTACGAGCAGTACTTC | CASSTWTSGLYEQYF | TRBD2 | . | TRBJ2-7 | TRBV27
TGTGCCAGCAGCTTCCAGGGTACCTACAATGAGCAGTTCTTC | CASSFQGTYNEQFF | . | . | TRBJ2-1 | TRBV5-6
TGTGCCAGCAGCCCTGCTGGGACAGGGTCCTACGAGCAGTACTTC | CASSPAGTGSYEQYF | TRBD1 | . | TRBJ2-7 | TRBV9
TGCAGCGTGGTTGGACAGGGGAGTTTCGAGAACACTGAAGCTTTCTTT | CSVVGQGSFENTEAFF | TRBD1 | few | TRBJ1-1 | TRBV29-1
TGTGCCAGCAGTTTTTTTCACCCCGACAGGAACTATGGCTACACCTTC | CASSFFHPDRNYGYTF | . | . | TRBJ1-2 | TRBV2
TGTGCCAGCAGCTTTTGGACAGGGGAGTCCGGGGAGCTGTTTTTT | CASSFWTGESGELFF | TRBD1 | . | TRBJ2-2 | TRBV11-2
TGCAGCGTTGAACCCAGGCACAATGAGCAGTTCTTC | CSVEPRHNEQFF | . | . | TRBJ2-1 | TRBV29-1
TGTGCCAGCAGCTTAGGGACGGGAGGGTCCTACGAGCAGTACTTC | CASSLGTGGSYEQYF | TRBD2 | . | TRBJ2-7 | TRBV7-8
TGTGCCAGCAGAGCTGGGCTAGCGGGAGGGGGGGGTAGAAAAGATGAGCAGTTCTTC | CASRAGLAGGGGRKDEQFF | TRBD2 | . | TRBJ2-1 | TRBV11-2
TGTGCCACCAGCAGGGACAGGGCCCCGTCCTCTGGAAACACCATATATTTT | CATSRDRAPSSGNTIYF | TRBD1 | . | TRBJ1-3 | TRBV15
TGTGCCAGCAGCGATAGAGGTCGGGGGGAGACCCAGTACTTC | CASSDRGRGETQYF | . | . | TRBJ2-5 | TRBV5-4